These 25 T cell receptor beta chains were all obtained from the same sample, sequenced in a study of blood T cell repertoires in COVID-19 (dated by TCRdb to the early 2020s). Preparation of the library involved the immunoSEQ multiplex PCR assay. Entries here come from immuneACCESS through TCRdb and include only in-frame sequences with V and J called. Some clones fail to appear in such tables; in the studies checked, an unresolved V gene covers under half of the shortfall, and the cause of the remainder is unknown. The sample has 300,000 to 350,000 clones on record, around 87% of them singletons. Clones ranked in the top ten supply 2% to 3% of the sample. Source material: peripheral blood. The receptor source for this set is a young man with active or convalescent COVID-19.

V is TRBV4-1 and J is TRBJ2-2; 12 bases align to TRBD2. V shed 5 bases and J 7 bases; nucleotides not matched to a gene: 8. Germline CDR1 is MGHRA and CDR2 is YSYEKL. This CDR3 spans 16 amino acids. The CDR3 DNA sequence: TGCGCCAGCAGCAAACTAGCGGGAGGAGTCGGCGGGGAGCTGTTTTTT. Translating gives CASSKLAGGVGGELFF.

The chain combines TRBV5-4 with TRBJ2-7; 7 bases agree with TRBD1. Germline trimming cut 2 bases from V and 2 bases from J; bases unmatched to any gene: 4. From germline, CDR1 is SGHNT and CDR2 YYREEE (reference sequence). The CDR3 contains 14 residues. CDR3 coding DNA: TGTGCCAGCAGCTTAGGGGACAGCCCCTACGAGCAGTACTTC. Translation gives CASSLGDSPYEQYF.

The V call is TRBV6-2 or TRBV6-3, the J call TRBJ1-2; D call uncertain. This CDR3 has 12 residues. Germline values: CDR1 MNHEY, CDR2 SVGEGT. Trimming cost V 6 bases and J 8 bases, with 13 bases left between them. The CDR3 protein is CASSPYRGGYTF. CDR3 DNA sequence: TGTGCCAGCAGCCCCTACCGAGGGGGCTACACCTTC.

This chain links TRBV28 with TRBJ2-7; D unclear. Trimming removed 6 bases from V and 2 bases from J, with 14 bases in between. Germline V gives CDR1 MDHEN, CDR2 SYDVKM. The CDR3 is made up of 14 amino acids. The CDR3 region has the DNA TGTGCCAGCAGCATCCCCGCGTTAGCCTACGAGCAGTACTTC. Protein sequence: CASSIPALAYEQYF. The full variable domain, its missing parts supplied by reference TRBV28 and TRBJ2-7, is DVKVTQSSRYLVKRTGEKVFLECVQDMDHENMFWYRQDPGLGLRLIYFSYDVKMKEKGDIPEGYSVSREKKERFSLILESASTNQTSMYLCASSIPALAYEQYFGPGTRLTVT.

The rearrangement joins TRBV28 to TRBJ1-4, with TRBD1 matching over 9 bases. This CDR3 region has 16 residues. The trim removed 6 bases at V and 7 bases at J, leaving 12 bases unmatched. The V gene's germline CDR1 is MDHEN and CDR2 SYDVKM. CDR3 coding DNA: TGTGCCAGCAGCTCTATACTCGGGACAGGGCGTGAAAAACTGTTTTTT. It specifies CASSSILGTGREKLFF.

The rearrangement uses TRBV6-1 and TRBJ2-3, with D unresolved. The germline gives CDR1 MNHNS, CDR2 SASEGT. V lost 2 bases to trimming and J lost 7 bases, with 7 bases between them. There are 12 residues in the CDR3. CDR3 DNA: TGTGCCAGCAGTGAAAGTGGCCATACGCAGTATTTT. Encoded protein: CASSESGHTQYF.

The chain links TRBV6-5 to TRBJ2-7; D ambiguous. This CDR3 is built from 16 residues. The germline CDR1 and CDR2 sequences are MNHEY and SVGAGI. The V end lost 0 bases, the J end lost 2 bases, and 14 bases lay between the germline ends. The CDR3, as DNA: TGTGCCAGCAGTTACTCTCGGGTCCCCTCGGCCTACGAGCAGTACTTC. Translation gives CASSYSRVPSAYEQYF.

DNA for the CDR3: TGTGCCAGCAGTTCGGACAGGGTCGCCTACGAGCAGTACTTC. Its protein is CASSSDRVAYEQYF. This chain uses TRBV5-8 with TRBJ2-7; 8 nucleotides align to TRBD1. CDR3 length: 14 residues. CDR1 is SGHTS, CDR2 YDEGEE, per germline. V was pared by 5 bases and J by 2 bases, with 6 bases of the junction left unmatched.

The chain uses TRBV5-4 and TRBJ2-2; 9 nucleotides agree with TRBD1. From germline, CDR1 is SGHNT and CDR2 YYREEE (reference sequence). V gave up 3 bases and J gave up 0 bases; unmatched junction bases: 3. CDR3 length: 16 residues. The CDR3 sequence: CASSSRTGANTGELFF. The CDR3 DNA follows: TGTGCCAGCAGCTCCCGGACAGGGGCGAACACCGGGGAGCTGTTTTTT. The full variable domain, in which reference TRBV5-4 and TRBJ2-2 provide the parts outside the CDR3, is ETGVTQSPTHLIKTRGQQVTLRCSSQSGHNTVSWYQQALGQGPQFIFQYYREEENGRGNFPPRFSGLQFPNYSSELNVNALELDDSALYLCASSSRTGANTGELFFGEGSRLTVL.

The chain carries TRBV6-2 or TRBV6-3 and TRBJ1-1, with a tentative D call TRBD1 (5 bases). Germline CDR1 is MNHEY and CDR2 is SVGEGT. This CDR3 contains 12 residues. The germline V and J ends were trimmed by 0 bases and 10 bases, with 9 bases remaining between them. CDR3 nucleotides: TGTGCCAGCAGTTACTCCAGGGTGGCAGCTTTCTTT. This codes for CASSYSRVAAFF.

The V gene is TRBV20-1, the J gene TRBJ2-2; tentatively, D is TRBD2 (5 bases). Trimming cost V 7 bases and J 4 bases, with 7 bases left between them. There are 11 residues in the CDR3. Germline assignment: CDR1 DFQATT and CDR2 SNEGSKA (reference sequence). In nucleotides, the CDR3 is TGCAGTGAAAGCGGCACCGGGGAGCTGTTTTTT. This codes for CSESGTGELFF.

As concerns this clone: Additional DNA sequences in this sample encode the identical CDR3. The genes are TRBV27 and TRBJ1-1; a possible D gene is TRBD1 (6 bases). The V end was cut by 3 bases, the J end by 8 bases, with 10 bases between. The CDR3 extends over 12 amino acids. In germline, CDR1 is MNHEY, CDR2 SMNVEV (reference sequence). CDR3 amino acids: CASSFGGREAFF. CDR3 DNA sequence: TGTGCCAGCAGTTTTGGGGGCCGGGAAGCTTTCTTT.

J is TRBJ1-1 and V is TRBV19; D is unclear. CDR3 length equals 14 residues. V lost 3 bases and J 1 base, leaving 9 bases between the germline ends. Germline CDR1 LNHDA, CDR2 SQIVND (reference sequence). The CDR3 DNA sequence: TGTGCCAGTAGTATGTGGAGTGCGAACACTGAAGCTTTCTTT. This sequence encodes CASSMWSANTEAFF. Drawing the rest from reference TRBV19 and TRBJ1-1, the complete variable domain is DGGITQSPKYLFRKEGQNVTLSCEQNLNHDAMYWYRQDPGQGLRLIYYSQIVNDFQKGDIAEGYSVSREKKESFPLTVTSAQKNPTAFYLCASSMWSANTEAFFGQGTRLTVV.

The V and J genes are TRBV4-2 and TRBJ2-1, with D possibly being TRBD2 (6 bases). V lost 4 bases and J 8 bases, leaving 21 bases between the germline ends. This CDR3 region has 16 residues. Germline-derived CDR1 and CDR2 are LGHNA and YNFKEQ. CDR3 sequence reads: CASSPRGSGPFYEQFF. The CDR3 nucleotides are TGTGCCAGCAGCCCCCGGGGTAGCGGTCCCTTTTATGAGCAGTTCTTC.

This chain links TRBV15 with TRBJ2-2, with a possible D match to TRBD2 (6 bases). Germline V gives CDR1 LNHNV, CDR2 YYDKDF (reference sequence). V was clipped by 4 bases and J by 6 bases, with 15 bases between them. CDR3 length: 15 residues. The CDR3 DNA follows: TGTGCCACCAGCACCGGACTACAGGATTCCGGGGAGCTGTTTTTT. As protein: CATSTGLQDSGELFF.

The J gene is TRBJ2-7, the V gene TRBV28; TRBD1 matches at 8 bases. The CDR3 covers 15 residues. The V gene's germline CDR1 is MDHEN and CDR2 SYDVKM. V was clipped by 6 bases and J by 2 bases; unmatched bases: 9. The CDR3, as DNA: TGTGCCAGCAGCCCCGGACAGGGTTGGACCTACGAGCAGTACTTC. This sequence encodes CASSPGQGWTYEQYF.

In DNA, the CDR3 is TGCGCCAGCAGCCTTGGGTGGGCTCTGAACTATGGCTACACCTTC. It codes for CASSLGWALNYGYTF. The chain is built from TRBV5-1 and TRBJ1-2; D remains ambiguous. With 4 bases removed from V and 2 bases from J, the gap between germline ends came to 15 bases. The length of the CDR3 is 15 residues. Per germline, CDR1 SGHRS and CDR2 YFSETQ.

This clone was counted a few times. This sequence joins TRBV7-9 and TRBJ2-7; TRBD1 aligns across 8 bases. V lost 3 bases to trimming and J lost 5 bases; unmatched junction nucleotides: 0. CDR3 length: 12 residues. The germline CDR1 and CDR2 sequences are SEHNR and FQNEAQ (reference sequence). The CDR3 reads CASSLDRDEQYF. Here the CDR3 DNA reads TGTGCCAGCAGCTTGGACAGGGACGAGCAGTACTTC.

J is TRBJ2-7 and V is TRBV13; 9 nucleotides line up with TRBD1. Germline V gives CDR1 PRHDT, CDR2 FYEKMQ (reference sequence). Losses at the gene ends were 3 bases for V and 8 bases for J; bases not matched to a gene: 11. CDR3 size: 15 residues. CDR3 in DNA: TGTGCCAGCAGCTTGGGGGACAGGGACCGTATCAAGCAGTACTTC. Translating gives CASSLGDRDRIKQYF. Based on the CDR3 plus reference TRBV13 and TRBJ2-7, the full variable domain is AAGVIQSPRHLIKEKRETATLKCYPIPRHDTVYWYQQGPGQDPQFLISFYEKMQSDKGSIPDRFSAQQFSDYHSELNMSSLELGDSALYFCASSLGDRDRIKQYFGPGTRLTVT.

The table lists this clone with a few counts. The chain links TRBV5-1 to TRBJ1-1; D remains ambiguous. CDR1 and CDR2 (germline): SGHRS, YFSETQ. This CDR3 contains 14 residues. V shed 0 bases and J shed 7 bases, with 13 bases lying between them. Written as DNA, the CDR3 is TGCGCCAGCAGCTTGGACCGTATTGAGGGTGAAGCTTTCTTT. It codes for CASSLDRIEGEAFF. The variable domain in full, completed from reference TRBV5-1 and TRBJ1-1, reads KAGVTQTPRYLIKTRGQQVTLSCSPISGHRSVSWYQQTPGQGLQFLFEYFSETQRNKGNFPGRFSGRQFSNSRSEMNVSTLELGDSALYLCASSLDRIEGEAFFGQGTRLTVV.

The CDR3 nucleotides are TGCGCCAGCACCAAGACATTAGCCAAAAACATTCAGTACTTC. This encodes CASTKTLAKNIQYF. The gene calls are TRBV5-1 and TRBJ2-4; D unresolved. Germline CDR1 is SGHRS and CDR2 is YFSETQ. The CDR3 covers 14 residues. V was clipped by 6 bases and J by 0 bases, with 10 bases between them.

The rearrangement links TRBV4-1 to TRBJ2-7, with a possible D match to TRBD1 (6 bases). This CDR3 spans 17 amino acids. CDR1 and CDR2 from the germline V gene are MGHRA and YSYEKL. Trimming left V 3 bases short and J 6 bases short, with 24 bases between. The CDR3, as DNA: TGCGCCAGCAGCCAGGGCCAGGGGCCTAGGGGTGGACGCGAGCAGTACTTC. It is translated as CASSQGQGPRGGREQYF.

The J gene is TRBJ1-6, the V gene TRBV3-1 (or the pseudogene TRBV3-2); D might be TRBD1 (6 bases). Trimming cost V 4 bases and J 9 bases, with 19 bases left between them. In germline, CDR1 is LGHDT, CDR2 YNNKEL (reference sequence). There are 16 residues in the CDR3. Here the CDR3 reads CASSPRGGWSSSPLHF. In DNA form, the CDR3 reads TGTGCCAGCAGCCCCCGGGGGGGCTGGAGTAGTTCACCCCTCCACTTT.

The chain is built from TRBV5-1 and TRBJ1-4; 8 nucleotides match TRBD1. The V segment lost 6 bases and the J segment 3 bases; nucleotides outside the gene matches: 4. The CDR3 is made up of 14 amino acids. Germline CDR1 SGHRS, CDR2 YFSETQ. As DNA, the CDR3 is TGCGCCAGCAAAGGACAGGGTTCTAATGAAAAACTGTTTTTT. Its protein is CASKGQGSNEKLFF.

The chain joins TRBV27 to TRBJ2-1, with D possibly being TRBD2 (6 bases). CDR3 length equals 15 residues. Germline CDR1 and CDR2: MNHEY and SMNVEV (reference sequence). V lost 8 bases and J 4 bases, leaving 18 bases between the germline ends. The CDR3 here is CASGTTGTPYNEQFF. The CDR3 bases are TGTGCCAGCGGAACTACCGGGACTCCGTACAATGAGCAGTTCTTC.